The 4 T cell receptor beta chains reported below all come from one sample, sequenced in a study of T-cell memory formation after mild COVID-19. A single record per CDR3 protein comes from TCRdb applying MiXCR to the 5' RACE reads. The repertoire holds around 440,000 distinct CDR3 sequences, with roughly 18% as singletons. Input material: PBMCs or a T cell subset sorted from them (not recorded which). The source is an adult woman who had mild COVID-19 (a few samples of this study predate the infection). Cell type and time point are not known.

There are a few counts of this clonotype. The chain recombines TRBV9 with TRBJ2-5; 13 nucleotides align to TRBD2. The germline CDR1 and CDR2 sequences are SGDLS and YYNGEE. The junction had 4 bases not matched to a gene; V was cut back by 3 bases and J by 2 bases. This CDR3 region has 16 residues. The DNA of the CDR3 is TGTGCCAGCAGCGGAGGGACTAGCGGGGCTCAAGAGACCCAGTACTTC. This sequence encodes CASSGGTSGAQETQYF. Supplemented by reference TRBV9 and TRBJ2-5, the full variable domain reads DSGVTQTPKHLITATGQRVTLRCSPRSGDLSVYWYQQSLDQGLQFLIQYYNGEERAKGNILERFSAQQFPDLHSELNLSSLELGDSALYFCASSGGTSGAQETQYFGPGTRLLVL.

CDR3 DNA: TGCGCCAGCAGCCCAGGGTCCGACACCGGGGAGCTGTTTTTT. Residues: CASSPGSDTGELFF. The gene calls are TRBV5-1 and TRBJ2-2; TRBD1 might be the D (5 bases). This CDR3 spans 14 amino acids. V was pared by 4 bases and J by 3 bases, with 10 bases between. The germline gives CDR1 SGHRS, CDR2 YFSETQ. The complete variable domain, with remaining parts taken from reference TRBV5-1 and TRBJ2-2, reads KAGVTQTPRYLIKTRGQQVTLSCSPISGHRSVSWYQQTPGQGLQFLFEYFSETQRNKGNFPGRFSGRQFSNSRSEMNVSTLELGDSALYLCASSPGSDTGELFFGEGSRLTVL.

The chain combines TRBV5-1 with TRBJ2-7; 9 nucleotides match TRBD2. Germline trimming cut 0 bases from V and 0 bases from J; bases unmatched to any gene: 10. The V gene's germline CDR1 is SGHRS and CDR2 YFSETQ. This CDR3 spans 18 amino acids. CDR3 nucleotides: TGCGCCAGCAGCTTGGTGGGAAGCGGGGGGACTTACTCCTACGAGCAGTACTTC. It codes for CASSLVGSGGTYSYEQYF.

This clonotype has more than one count but fewer than ten. The chain joins TRBV12-3 or TRBV12-4 to TRBJ1-2; 10 bases agree with TRBD1. V lost 6 bases and J lost 2; bases outside the gene matches: 3. The CDR3 is made up of 14 amino acids. In DNA form, the CDR3 reads TGTGCCAGCAGACAGACAGGGGGCAACTATGGCTACACCTTC. Amino acids: CASRQTGGNYGYTF.